This T cell receptor beta chain was sequenced during a study of blood T cell repertoires in COVID-19. At the level of the study: Material from acute and convalescent COVID-19 was sourced from the United States, Italy and Spain. The cDNA or gDNA used as material had been derived from T cells, B-cell-depleted T cells, or PBMCs.

Source study methods: Cell counts per sample came from amplifying reference gene primers. Produced via immunoSEQ multiplex PCR; TCRdb's table is partial and in-frame only. That table supplies the V and J calls and clone size; D and trimming were determined from the DNA. The profile shows fewer than 250,000 clones, around 90% of them singletons. This clone came up many times. Specimen: peripheral blood. This clonotype was sampled from a man in his sixties with acute or convalescent COVID-19.

CDR3 DNA: TGTGCCAGCAGCCAATATGACAGGAATTCACCCCTCCACTTT. Translating it yields CASSQYDRNSPLHF. This chain connects TRBV11-2 to TRBJ1-6, with D possibly TRBD1 on 6 matching bases. The germline V and J ends were trimmed by 5 bases and 7 bases, with 12 bases remaining between them. Germline values: CDR1 SGHAT, CDR2 FQNNGV. The CDR3 length is 14 residues. The variable domain in full, with the rest retrieved from reference TRBV11-2 and TRBJ1-6, is EAGVAQSPRYKIIEKRQSVAFWCNPISGHATLYWYQQILGQGPKLLIQFQNNGVVDDSQLPKDRFSAERLKGVDSTLKIQPAKLEDSAVYLCASSQYDRNSPLHFGNGTRLTVT.